The sequence of this T cell receptor (beta chain) was determined in a study of T cells after yellow fever vaccination. Overall study: Preparing low-cell-number fractions relied on SMART-Seq v4 Ultra Low Input. Notes on the study in general: Clones that expanded after primary vaccination mostly reappeared after the booster (around 96% CD4, about 89% CD8).

The V gene lost 3 bases and the J gene lost 10 bases, with 4 bases spanning the gap. The CDR3 runs 11 residues. Per germline, CDR1 SEHNR and CDR2 FQNEAQ (reference sequence). In the case of this clonotype: What it binds is unknown.

A process of 5'RACE template switching, which added a universal primer site and UMIs, was used to make TCR cDNA. TCRdb redid the calling of the 5' RACE reads with MiXCR, one entry per CDR3 protein. The data show 400,000 to 650,000 distinct CDR3 sequences, 21% seen once. The starting material was PBMCs, obtained approximately 22 days after the first yellow fever vaccination. The rearrangement uses TRBV7-9 and TRBJ1-6; D is unresolved. This sequence was found in a man aged 18 to 29 who received the YFV17D yellow fever vaccine. CDR3 nucleotide sequence: TGTGCCAGCAGCTTCGACTCACCCCTCCACTTT. This codes for CASSFDSPLHF.